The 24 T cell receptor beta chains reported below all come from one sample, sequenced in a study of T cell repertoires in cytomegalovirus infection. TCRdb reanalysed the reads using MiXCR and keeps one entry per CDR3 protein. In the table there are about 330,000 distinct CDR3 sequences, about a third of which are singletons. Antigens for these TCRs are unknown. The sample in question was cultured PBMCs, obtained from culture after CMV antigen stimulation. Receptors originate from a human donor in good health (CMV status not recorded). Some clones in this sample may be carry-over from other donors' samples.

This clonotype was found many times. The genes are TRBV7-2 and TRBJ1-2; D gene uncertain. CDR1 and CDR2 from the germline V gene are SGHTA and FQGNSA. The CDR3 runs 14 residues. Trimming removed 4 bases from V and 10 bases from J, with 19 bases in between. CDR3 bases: TGTGCCAGCAGCTCGCTAACTTCCCTTTTTGACTACACCTTC. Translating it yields CASSSLTSLFDYTF. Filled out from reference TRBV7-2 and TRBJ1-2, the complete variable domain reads GAGVSQSPSNKVTEKGKDVELRCDPISGHTALYWYRQSLGQGLEFLIYFQGNSAPDKSGLPSDRFSAERTGGSVSTLTIQRTQQEDSAVYLCASSSLTSLFDYTFGSGTRLTVV.

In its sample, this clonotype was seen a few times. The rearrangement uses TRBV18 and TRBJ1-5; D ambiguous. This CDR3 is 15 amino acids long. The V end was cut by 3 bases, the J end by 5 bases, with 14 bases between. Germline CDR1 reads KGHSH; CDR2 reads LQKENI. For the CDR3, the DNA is TGTGCCAGCTCACCGCCTTCGGCCGCAGATCAGCCCCAGCATTTT. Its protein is CASSPPSAADQPQHF.

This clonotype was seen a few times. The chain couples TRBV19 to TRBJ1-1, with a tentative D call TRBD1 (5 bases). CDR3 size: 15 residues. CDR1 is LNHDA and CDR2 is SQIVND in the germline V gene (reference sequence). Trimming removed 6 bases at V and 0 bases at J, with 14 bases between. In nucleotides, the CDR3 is TGTGCCAGTAGGCAAGGGACTGCCATGAACACTGAAGCTTTCTTT. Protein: CASRQGTAMNTEAFF.

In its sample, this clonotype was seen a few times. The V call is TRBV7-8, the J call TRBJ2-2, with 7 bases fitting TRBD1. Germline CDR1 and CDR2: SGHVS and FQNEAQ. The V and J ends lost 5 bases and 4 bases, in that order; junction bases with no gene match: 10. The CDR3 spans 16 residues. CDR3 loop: CASSHRDRQFTGELFF. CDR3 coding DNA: TGTGCCAGCAGCCACCGGGACAGACAATTCACCGGGGAGCTGTTTTTT.

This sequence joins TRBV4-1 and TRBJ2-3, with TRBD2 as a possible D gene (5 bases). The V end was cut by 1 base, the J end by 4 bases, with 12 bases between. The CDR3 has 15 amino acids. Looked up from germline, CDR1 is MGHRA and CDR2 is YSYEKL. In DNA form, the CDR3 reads TGCGCCAGCAGCCAAGGACTACCGCGGGCAGATACGCAGTATTTT. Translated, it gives CASSQGLPRADTQYF.

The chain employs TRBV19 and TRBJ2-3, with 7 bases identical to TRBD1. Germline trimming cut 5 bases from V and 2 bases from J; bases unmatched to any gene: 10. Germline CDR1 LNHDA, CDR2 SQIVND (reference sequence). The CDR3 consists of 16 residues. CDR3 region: CASSPLQQGVTDTQYF. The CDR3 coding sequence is TGTGCCAGTAGTCCCCTCCAGCAGGGGGTCACAGATACGCAGTATTTT.

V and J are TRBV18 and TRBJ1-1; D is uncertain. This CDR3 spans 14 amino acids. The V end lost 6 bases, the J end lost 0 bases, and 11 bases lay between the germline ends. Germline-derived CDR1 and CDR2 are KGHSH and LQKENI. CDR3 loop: CASSGFRMNTEAFF. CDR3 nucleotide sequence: TGTGCCAGCTCGGGGTTCAGGATGAACACTGAAGCTTTCTTT. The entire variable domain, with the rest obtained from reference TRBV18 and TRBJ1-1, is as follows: NAGVMQNPRHLVRRRGQEARLRCSPMKGHSHVYWYRQLPEEGLKFMVYLQKENIIDESGMPKERFSAEFPKEGPSILRIQQVVRGDSAAYFCASSGFRMNTEAFFGQGTRLTVV.

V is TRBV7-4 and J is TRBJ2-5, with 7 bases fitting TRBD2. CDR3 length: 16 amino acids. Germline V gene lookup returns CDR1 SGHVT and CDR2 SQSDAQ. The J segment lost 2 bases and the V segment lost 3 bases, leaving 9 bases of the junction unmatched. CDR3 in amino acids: CASSFGTTKLQETQYF. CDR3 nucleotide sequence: TGTGCCAGCAGCTTCGGGACTACGAAACTTCAAGAGACCCAGTACTTC.

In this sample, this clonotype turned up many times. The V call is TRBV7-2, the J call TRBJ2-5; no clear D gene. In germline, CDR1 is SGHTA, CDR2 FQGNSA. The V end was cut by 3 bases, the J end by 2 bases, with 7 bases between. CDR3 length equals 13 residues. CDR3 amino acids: CASSFPRQETQYF. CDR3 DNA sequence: TGTGCCAGCAGCTTTCCGAGGCAAGAGACCCAGTACTTC.

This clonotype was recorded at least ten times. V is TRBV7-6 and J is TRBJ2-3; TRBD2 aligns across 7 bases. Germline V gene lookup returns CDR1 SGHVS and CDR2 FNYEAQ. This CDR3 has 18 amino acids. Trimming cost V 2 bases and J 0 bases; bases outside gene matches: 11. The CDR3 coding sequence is TGTGCCAGCAGCTTAATCCCGGCTAGCGGAACTAGCACAGATACGCAGTATTTT. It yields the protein CASSLIPASGTSTDTQYF.

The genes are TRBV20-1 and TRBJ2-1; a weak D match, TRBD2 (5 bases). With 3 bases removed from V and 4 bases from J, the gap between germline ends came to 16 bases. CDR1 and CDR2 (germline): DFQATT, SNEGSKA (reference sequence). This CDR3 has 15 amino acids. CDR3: CSASAVDPGYNEQFF. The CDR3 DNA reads TGCAGTGCTAGCGCGGTGGACCCGGGGTACAATGAGCAGTTCTTC.

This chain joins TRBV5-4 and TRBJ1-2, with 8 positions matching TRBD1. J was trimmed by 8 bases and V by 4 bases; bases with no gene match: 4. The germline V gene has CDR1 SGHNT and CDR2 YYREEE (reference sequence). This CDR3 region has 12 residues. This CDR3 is CASSNRGDGYTF. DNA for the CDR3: TGTGCCAGCAGCAACAGGGGGGACGGCTACACCTTC.

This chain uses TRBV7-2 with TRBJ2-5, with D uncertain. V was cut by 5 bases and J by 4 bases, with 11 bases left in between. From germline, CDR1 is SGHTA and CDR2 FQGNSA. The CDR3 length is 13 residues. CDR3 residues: CASSAGPRETQYF. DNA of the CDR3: TGTGCCAGCAGCGCCGGGCCCCGAGAGACCCAGTACTTC.

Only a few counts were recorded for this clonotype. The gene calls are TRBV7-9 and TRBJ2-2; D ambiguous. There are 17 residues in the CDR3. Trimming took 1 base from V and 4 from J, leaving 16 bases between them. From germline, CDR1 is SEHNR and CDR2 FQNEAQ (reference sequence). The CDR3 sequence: CASSLERRSYRTGELFF. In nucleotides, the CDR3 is TGTGCCAGCAGCTTAGAGCGTAGAAGTTACCGCACCGGGGAGCTGTTTTTT. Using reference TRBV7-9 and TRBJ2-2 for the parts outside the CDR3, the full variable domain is DTGVSQNPRHKITKRGQNVTFRCDPISEHNRLYWYRQTLGQGPEFLTYFQNEAQLEKSRLLSDRFSAERPKGSFSTLEIQRTEQGDSAMYLCASSLERRSYRTGELFFGEGSRLTVL.

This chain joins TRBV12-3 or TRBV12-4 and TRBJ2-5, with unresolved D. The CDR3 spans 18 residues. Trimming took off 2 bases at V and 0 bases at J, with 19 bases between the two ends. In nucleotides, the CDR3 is TGTGCCAGCAGTTTATTCCCCCTGGTAGGCAGAGACCAAGAGACCCAGTACTTC. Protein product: CASSLFPLVGRDQETQYF.

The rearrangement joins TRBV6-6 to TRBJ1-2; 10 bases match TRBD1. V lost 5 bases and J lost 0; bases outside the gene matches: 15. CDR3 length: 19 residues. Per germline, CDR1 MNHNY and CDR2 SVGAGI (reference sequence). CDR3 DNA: TGTGCCAGCAGTCGCCGGGACAGGGGAATTATCTCCCCTAACTATGGCTACACCTTC. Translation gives CASSRRDRGIISPNYGYTF.

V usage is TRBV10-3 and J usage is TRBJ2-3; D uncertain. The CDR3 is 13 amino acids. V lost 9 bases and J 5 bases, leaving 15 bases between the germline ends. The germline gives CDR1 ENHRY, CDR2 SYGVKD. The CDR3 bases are TGTGCCATACTACCTCCGGATGGAGATACGCAGTATTTT. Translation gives CAILPPDGDTQYF.

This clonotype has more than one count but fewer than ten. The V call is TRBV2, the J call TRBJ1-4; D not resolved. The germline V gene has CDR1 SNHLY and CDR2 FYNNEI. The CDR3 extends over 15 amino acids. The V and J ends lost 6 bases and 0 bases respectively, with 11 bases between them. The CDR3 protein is CASSISETTNEKLFF. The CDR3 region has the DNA TGTGCCAGCAGCATAAGTGAAACAACTAATGAAAAACTGTTTTTT.

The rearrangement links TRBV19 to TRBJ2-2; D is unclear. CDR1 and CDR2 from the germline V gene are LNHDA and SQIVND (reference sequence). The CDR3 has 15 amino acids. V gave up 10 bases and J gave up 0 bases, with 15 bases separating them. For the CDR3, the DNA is TGTGCCATGCATGTAGGAAATACGAACACCGGGGAGCTGTTTTTT. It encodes CAMHVGNTNTGELFF.

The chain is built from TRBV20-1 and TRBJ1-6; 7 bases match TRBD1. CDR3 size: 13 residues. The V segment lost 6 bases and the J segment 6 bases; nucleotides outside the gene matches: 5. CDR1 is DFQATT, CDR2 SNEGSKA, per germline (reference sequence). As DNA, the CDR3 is TGCAGTGCCGCTGGGACAGCTAATTCACCCCTCCACTTT. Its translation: CSAAGTANSPLHF.

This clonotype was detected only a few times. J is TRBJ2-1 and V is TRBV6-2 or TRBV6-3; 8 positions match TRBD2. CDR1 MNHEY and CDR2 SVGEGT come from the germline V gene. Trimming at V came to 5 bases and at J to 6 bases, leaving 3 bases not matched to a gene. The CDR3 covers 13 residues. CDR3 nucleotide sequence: TGTGCCAGCAGTACCGGGAGGGGCAATGAGCAGTTCTTC. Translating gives CASSTGRGNEQFF.

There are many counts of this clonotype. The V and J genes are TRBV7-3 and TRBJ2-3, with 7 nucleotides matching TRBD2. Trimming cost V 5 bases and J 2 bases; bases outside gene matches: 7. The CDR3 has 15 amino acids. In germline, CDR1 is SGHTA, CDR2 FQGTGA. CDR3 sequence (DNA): TGTGCCAGCAGCCGGGACTATACTTCCACAGATACGCAGTATTTT. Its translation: CASSRDYTSTDTQYF.

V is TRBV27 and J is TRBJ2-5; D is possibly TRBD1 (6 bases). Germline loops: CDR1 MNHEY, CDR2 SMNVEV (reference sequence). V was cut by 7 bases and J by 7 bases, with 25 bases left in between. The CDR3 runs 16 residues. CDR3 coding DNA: TGTGCCAGCATGTTGGCGTCGGGACATACCATCGGGACCCAGTACTTC. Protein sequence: CASMLASGHTIGTQYF.

The CDR3 here is CASSQTSTGELFF. The CDR3 DNA sequence: TGTGCCAGCAGCCAAACTTCGACCGGGGAGCTGTTTTTT. The chain employs TRBV11-3 and TRBJ2-2; D unclear. Germline V gene data show CDR1 as SGHNT and CDR2 as YENEEA. Trimming took 5 bases from V and 5 from J, leaving 9 bases between them. The CDR3 extends over 13 amino acids.